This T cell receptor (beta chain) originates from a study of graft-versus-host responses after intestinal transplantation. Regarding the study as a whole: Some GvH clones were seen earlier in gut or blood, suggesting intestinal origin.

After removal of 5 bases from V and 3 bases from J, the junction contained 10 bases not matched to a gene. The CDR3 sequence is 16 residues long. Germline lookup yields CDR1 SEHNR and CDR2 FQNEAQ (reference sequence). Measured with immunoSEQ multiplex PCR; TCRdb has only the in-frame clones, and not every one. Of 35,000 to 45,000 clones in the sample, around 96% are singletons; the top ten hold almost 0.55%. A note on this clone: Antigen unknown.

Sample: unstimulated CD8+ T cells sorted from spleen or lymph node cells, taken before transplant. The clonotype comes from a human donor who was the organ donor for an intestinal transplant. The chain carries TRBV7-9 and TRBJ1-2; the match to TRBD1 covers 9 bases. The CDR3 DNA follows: TGTGCCAGCAGCCACCCCCGGGACAGGGAAGACTATGGCTACACCTTC. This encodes CASSHPRDREDYGYTF.